The sample holds a few counts of the clone carrying this T cell receptor beta chain. The CDR3 is 16 amino acids. Germline values: CDR1 SGHVS, CDR2 FQNEAQ. The ends lost 5 bases at V and 6 bases at J; junction bases unmatched: 13. TCRdb called the 5' RACE reads again in MiXCR, with one record for every CDR3 protein. The sample holds 84,000 or so distinct CDR3 sequences, approximately 13% seen once. This entry is derived from a study of T-cell memory formation after mild COVID-19. The sequencing sample was made of PBMCs or a T cell subset sorted from them (not recorded which). The clonotype was recovered from an adult woman who had mild COVID-19 (a few samples of this study predate the infection). Cell type and time point are not known. The V gene is TRBV7-8, the J gene TRBJ2-3, with 8 bases matching TRBD2. This CDR3 reads CASSPGGGESRDTQYF. The CDR3 region has the DNA TGTGCCAGCAGCCCCGGGGGGGGCGAAAGTAGGGATACGCAGTATTTT. The entire variable domain, with the rest obtained from reference TRBV7-8 and TRBJ2-3, is as follows: GAGVSQSPRYKVAKRGQDVALRCDPISGHVSLFWYQQALGQGPEFLTYFQNEAQLDKSGLPSDRFFAERPEGSVSTLKIQRTQQEDSAVYLCASSPGGGESRDTQYFGPGTRLTVL.